Listed here is a single T cell receptor beta chain. What it recognizes is unknown. These data originate in a study of shared clonotypes between healthy human individuals. Study findings and constraints: The study found about 5.1% of naive CD4 clonotypes shared across a few donors.

It was CD45RO-negative cells, positively selected for CCR7, that made up naive CD8 cells, with terminally differentiated effector memory CD45RA+ cells excluded. In the original workflow: Filtering differed for immunoSEQ, which gave only junction sequences without quality scores. Profiled with immunoSEQ multiplex PCR; TCRdb holds only in-frame clones, not every one. D and trimming were read from the DNA, whereas the V and J calls and clone size are those reported in that table. This sample carries hundreds of thousands of clones, about 96% of them seen once, and the ten largest clones take roughly 0.1%. The specimen was naive CD8+ T cells sorted from blood. The source of this sequence is a woman aged 25 to 39 in good health.

The CDR3 region is CASSEEGYGTRRWQFF. The CDR3 DNA reads TGTGCCAGCAGTGAAGAGGGATACGGGACAAGAAGGTGGCAGTTCTTC. The V gene is TRBV2, the J gene TRBJ2-1; D possibly corresponds to TRBD1 (6 bases). CDR3 length: 16 amino acids. The V end was cut by 1 base, the J end by 12 bases, with 22 bases between. Germline assignment: CDR1 SNHLY and CDR2 FYNNEI.